This T cell receptor beta chain originates from a study of cytomegalovirus exposure and HLA in healthy donors. General study results and limits: With later analysis, a missense DCLRE1C variant became linked to TCR beta V- and J-gene trimming.

Remarks on this clone: The antigen remains undetermined.

Primers: 60 Vbeta forward and 13 Jbeta reverse. TCRdb's table, derived via immunoSEQ multiplex PCR, lists solely in-frame clones and lacks some. Found here are some 150,000 clones, roughly 88% of them singletons; the top ten hold approximately 1.5%. Unmatched junction bases numbered 13, after V lost 0 bases and J lost 12 bases. Germline lookup yields CDR1 SGHRS and CDR2 YFSETQ. The length of the CDR3 is 15 residues. Sequenced sample: PBMCs. This sequence was found in a woman aged 18 to 35 in good health and CMV-seronegative. The gene calls are TRBV5-1 and TRBJ2-5; 8 bases map to TRBD2. The DNA of the CDR3 is TGCGCCAGCAGCTTGGAAGGTCGGGGGGGCCCTCCTGAGTACTTC. This translates into CASSLEGRGGPPEYF.